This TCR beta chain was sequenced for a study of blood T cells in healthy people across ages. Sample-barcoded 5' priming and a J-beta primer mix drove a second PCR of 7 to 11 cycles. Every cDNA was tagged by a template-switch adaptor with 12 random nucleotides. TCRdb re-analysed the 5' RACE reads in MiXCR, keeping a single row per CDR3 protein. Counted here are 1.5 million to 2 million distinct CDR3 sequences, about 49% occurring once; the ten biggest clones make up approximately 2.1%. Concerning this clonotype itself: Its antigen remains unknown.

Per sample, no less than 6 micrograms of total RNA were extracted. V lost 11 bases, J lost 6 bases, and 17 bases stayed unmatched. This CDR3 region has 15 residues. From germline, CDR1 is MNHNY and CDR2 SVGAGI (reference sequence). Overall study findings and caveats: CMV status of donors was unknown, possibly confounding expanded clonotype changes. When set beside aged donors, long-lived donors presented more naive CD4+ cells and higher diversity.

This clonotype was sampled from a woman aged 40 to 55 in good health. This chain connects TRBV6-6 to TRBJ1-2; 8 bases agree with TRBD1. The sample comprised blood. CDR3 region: CAGHRTGRYSDGYTF. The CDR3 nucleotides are TGTGCCGGTCATCGGACAGGGCGTTATTCGGATGGCTACACCTTC.